This T cell receptor (beta chain) was sequenced in a study of blood T cell repertoires in COVID-19. Study at large: The United States, Italy and Spain supplied acute and convalescent COVID-19 samples. PBMCs, B-cell-depleted T cells, or T cells were the source of the cDNA or gDNA that made up the material.

Trimming stripped 4 bases from V and 5 bases from J, with 12 bases between. Germline CDR1 is SGDLS and CDR2 is YYNGEE. CDR3 length equals 14 residues. As originally analysed: Quantification of nucleated cells was approximated via reference gene primer amplification. Only in-frame clones appear in the TCRdb table, and some are missing; sequencing was by immunoSEQ multiplex PCR. The V and J calls and clone size come from that table; D and trimming were worked out from the DNA. The sample yields about 220,000 clones, 60% to 85% seen once. The V call is TRBV9, the J call TRBJ1-4, with D possibly TRBD1 on 5 matching bases. The sequencing sample was made of peripheral blood. This TCR came from a woman between 65 and 79 years old with acute or convalescent COVID-19. CDR3 in amino acids: CASSQKGRNEKLFF. CDR3 nucleotides: TGTGCCAGCAGCCAAAAGGGGAGGAATGAAAAACTGTTTTTT.